This TCR beta chain was recorded in a study of OX40 agonist ivuxolimab in advanced cancers. In the study overall: The costimulatory receptor OX40 (CD134) was targeted by ivuxolimab, a fully human IgG2 agonistic monoclonal antibody. Intravenous ivuxolimab was administered to patients every 2 weeks at six dose levels: 0.01, 0.1, 0.3, 1.5, 3 and 10 mg/kg. Of the approximately 54 patients in dose escalation, 19 had hepatocellular carcinoma, some 15 had melanoma, 9 had renal cell carcinoma and 9 had head and neck cancer. A male proportion of roughly 85% and a mean age of roughly 58 years, ranging from about 23 to 79, were recorded for the dose-escalation cohort. Patients were allowed to have had prior anti-PD-1, anti-PD-L1 or anti-CTLA-4 therapy, and less than 45% of the dose-escalation patients had previously received checkpoint inhibitors. Partial responses were achieved by three dose-escalation patients, of whom one had hepatocellular carcinoma and two had cutaneous melanoma. Peripheral TCRbeta sequencing was intended to test whether TCR sequence diversity was altered and clonal T-cell expansion was caused by ivuxolimab. The paper covers the monotherapy dose-escalation part of the phase I ivuxolimab trial, which included N of about 56 patients. The investigation overall reported the following: Clonal expansion of both CD4+ and CD8+ blood T cells was observed from baseline to week 6 at doses 0.1 to 3.0 mg/kg. After ivuxolimab, CD8+ T cells had more expanded clones than CD4+ T cells on average. The antigen specificity of the peripheral T cells that underwent clonal expansion was not determined. Partial responders in the 0.1-3.0 mg/kg groups had among the lowest normalized peripheral clonal expansion, especially among CD8+ T cells. Low levels of normalized T-cell clonal expansion were also seen in some nonresponding patients.

Patients with autoimmune disease history or receiving systemic immunosuppression were excluded from the trial. In every dose cohort, peripheral blood was drawn for TCR sequencing at baseline, cycle 4 day 1, and cycle 7 day 1. Samples came from an open-label, multicenter, first-in-human phase I dose-escalation trial of ivuxolimab. Adults with locally advanced or metastatic head and neck squamous cell, hepatocellular, melanoma or renal cell carcinoma were enrolled in the trial. CD4+ and CD8+ T cells were sorted separately from peripheral blood before TCR sequencing. Including the terminal cysteine and phenylalanine, the CDR3 comprises 16 residues. Only CDR3 DNA remains: 48 bases, in frame from the first base. V is reduced by 3 bases and J by 7 bases, leaving a spacing of 16 bases between them. Sequences MGHRA (CDR1) and YSYEKL (CDR2) are obtained from the germline V gene. Concerning this clone itself: Its antigen target is currently unknown. No much larger clone is present one base from it, and per-base qualities are unavailable.

Genomic DNA was extracted from sorted cells for sequencing of the TCRbeta CDR3 region. TCRbeta CDR3 regions were sequenced using the immunoSEQ Assay. TCRdb limited this immuneACCESS table to in-frame rearrangements with V and J called. A share of clones is missing; checked studies link under half to unresolved V genes, and the rest is unexplained. The sample yields tens of thousands of clones; 65% to 90% were counted once. The top ten clonotypes cover around 2% of the sample. The sample consisted of CD4+ or CD8+ T cells sorted from blood, taken in a trial of the OX40 agonist ivuxolimab. The TCR sequence derives from an adult with an advanced solid tumor such as melanoma, head and neck, liver or kidney cancer. The chain links TRBV4-1 with TRBJ1-6; no D gene is confidently identified. The DNA is as follows: TGCGCCAGCAGCCAGCTCAGCGCCTCGGGCAATTCACCCCTCCACTTT. It translates as CASSQLSASGNSPLHF.